Each of the 7 T cell receptor beta chains below was sequenced from the same sample in a study of T cells in narcolepsy. Repertoires were generated with immunoSEQ multiplex PCR, while TCRdb's copy carries only in-frame clones and drops some. Of about 37,000 clones listed, more than 70% are singletons. The source material was memory (CD45RA-) CD4+ T cells from blood. The receptor set was obtained from a human donor in good health.

The V gene is TRBV5-1, the J gene TRBJ2-7; 9 bases map to TRBD1. Germline V gene lookup returns CDR1 SGHRS and CDR2 YFSETQ. The CDR3 covers 15 residues. V was pared by 0 bases and J by 3 bases, with 4 bases of the junction left unmatched. The CDR3 is CASSLEPGQGYEQYF. The CDR3 bases are TGCGCCAGCAGCTTGGAACCGGGACAGGGCTACGAGCAGTACTTC.

This clone came up once. The chain employs TRBV19 and TRBJ2-3; 13 bases map to TRBD2. In germline, CDR1 is LNHDA, CDR2 SQIVND (reference sequence). The CDR3 runs to 16 residues. V trimming: 1 base; J trimming: 5 bases; junction bases outside the gene matches: 3. The CDR3 region is CASSIGRTSGRDTQYF. DNA for the CDR3: TGTGCCAGTAGTATAGGTAGGACTAGCGGGAGAGATACGCAGTATTTT.

V is TRBV18 and J is TRBJ1-2; D is possibly TRBD1 (5 bases). Germline values: CDR1 KGHSH, CDR2 LQKENI. The CDR3 is 14 residues long. V lost 0 bases and J 8 bases, leaving 13 bases between the germline ends. The DNA of the CDR3 is TGTGCCAGCTCACCACCGACCCGGGGCGGGGGCTACACCTTC. Amino acid sequence: CASSPPTRGGGYTF.

J is TRBJ1-6 and V is TRBV28; the D gene is possibly TRBD1 (6 bases). V was pared by 11 bases and J by 7 bases, with 18 bases between. This CDR3 comprises 14 residues. CDR1 is MDHEN, CDR2 SYDVKM, per germline. In DNA form, the CDR3 reads TGTGCCTGTCTGGGGGGCCGTGGGAATTCACCCCTCCACTTT. This sequence encodes CACLGGRGNSPLHF.

This rearrangement joins TRBV30 to TRBJ2-5; D gene ambiguous. Germline CDR1 reads GTSNPN; CDR2 reads SVGIG (reference sequence). Trimming removed 0 bases at V and 11 bases at J, with 10 bases between. This CDR3 is 11 amino acids long. The CDR3 is CAWSVDRVQYF. DNA of the CDR3: TGTGCCTGGAGTGTGGATCGGGTGCAGTACTTC.

The chain employs TRBV10-3 and TRBJ1-1, with 9 bases matching TRBD1. Losses at the gene ends were 4 bases for V and 6 bases for J; bases not matched to a gene: 9. This CDR3 is 15 amino acids long. Germline V gives CDR1 ENHRY, CDR2 SYGVKD. CDR3 region: CAISGGQGGSAEAFF. The CDR3 DNA is TGTGCCATCAGTGGGGGACAGGGAGGTAGCGCTGAAGCTTTCTTT.

This clone came up once. The J gene is TRBJ2-3, the V gene TRBV2; D may be TRBD1 or TRBD2 (5 bases each). Deletions cut 6 bases from V and 0 bases from J, with 13 bases between. The CDR3 runs to 15 residues. CDR1 is SNHLY, CDR2 FYNNEI, per germline. The CDR3 bases are TGTGCCAGCAGACGCGGTGGGGGTAGCACAGATACGCAGTATTTT. Its translation: CASRRGGGSTDTQYF.